This paragraph reports one TCR beta chain. Its antigen is not identified. This record comes from a study of CD8 T cells in ankylosing spondylitis. General study results and limits: Past studies reported some motif variants in reactive arthritis synovial fluid and blood. Ankylosing spondylitis blood appeared to be characterized by a TCR beta motif of roughly eight highly homologous variants. It was reported that disease-linked clones were significantly enriched in matched ankylosing spondylitis synovial fluid.

In TCRdb, the 5' RACE reads were re-called with MiXCR into one record per CDR3 protein. In the table there are 300,000 to 350,000 distinct CDR3 sequences, about 20% of which are singletons. The CDR3 is made up of 13 amino acids. Germline V gives CDR1 MNHNY, CDR2 SVGAGI (reference sequence). The ends were cut back, 6 bases at V and 5 bases at J, with 11 bases in the middle. This receptor was taken from a female donor with ankylosing spondylitis or in good health (not recorded which). Material: blood, either unsorted or a sorted T cell fraction (not recorded which). This sequence joins TRBV6-6 and TRBJ1-5, with D tentatively TRBD1 (6 bases). CDR3 region: CASSTSGDQPQHF. CDR3 DNA sequence: TGTGCCAGCAGCACCTCAGGGGATCAGCCCCAGCATTTT.